This TCR beta chain was captured by sequencing in a study of CD8 T cells in Susac syndrome. TCR beta sequencing was performed on blood CD8+ and CD4+ T cells. Random hexamers were used to reverse transcribe the RNA input (0.5 to 1 ug). The method of amplification for TCR beta CDR3 was immunoSEQ multiplex PCR, covering 54 Vbeta and 13 Jbeta. MiXCR, applied by TCRdb to the immunoSEQ multiplex PCR reads, yields one record per CDR3 protein. Here the sample spans some 170,000 distinct CDR3 sequences, about 95% being singletons. The germline V gene encodes CDR1 SGHTA and CDR2 FQGNSA. The V end lost 5 bases, the J end lost 2 bases, and 8 bases lay between the germline ends. This CDR3 region has 13 residues.

The origin of this receptor is a human donor in good health. The specimen was CD4+ T cells from PBMCs. The chain is built from TRBV7-2 and TRBJ2-3; D unresolved. The CDR3 reads CASSRPYTDTQYF. CDR3 DNA sequence: TGTGCCAGCAGCCGCCCATACACAGATACGCAGTATTTT.